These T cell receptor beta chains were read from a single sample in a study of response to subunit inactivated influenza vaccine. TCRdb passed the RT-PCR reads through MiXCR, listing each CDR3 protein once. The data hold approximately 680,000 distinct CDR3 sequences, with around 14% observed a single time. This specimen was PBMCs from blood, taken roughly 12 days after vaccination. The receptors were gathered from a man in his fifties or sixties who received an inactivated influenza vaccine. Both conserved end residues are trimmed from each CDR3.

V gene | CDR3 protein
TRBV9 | ASSVTGTPNTEAF
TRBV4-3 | ASSHASGGLTQETQY
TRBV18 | ASQGQGTDTQY
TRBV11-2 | ASSFGLAGRQDTQY
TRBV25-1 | ASSNRAANSPLH
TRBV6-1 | ASSDPSGTGGAF
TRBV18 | ASSSLEQPLEQY
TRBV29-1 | SVQIGDPNQPQH
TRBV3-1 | ASSHGTAQY
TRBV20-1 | GGQGATGELF
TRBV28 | ASKVGKETQY
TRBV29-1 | SVAGQALPYEQY
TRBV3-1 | ASSRLANNEQF
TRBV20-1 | SARDPPGDRSYEQY
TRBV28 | ASSLPGTGNNAYNYEQY
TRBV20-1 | SAPSTQRGVYEQY
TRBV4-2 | ASSQGLAGGDEQY
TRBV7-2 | ASSLRSLSRGSEQY
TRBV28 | ASSRPPGEQY
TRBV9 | ASSVTGTDYNEQF
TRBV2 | ASSVRASPVGGEQF
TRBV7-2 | ASSPGPGQETYEQY
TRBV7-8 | ASSRLALRGTDTQY
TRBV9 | ASSVATWANEQF
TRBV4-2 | ASSQPDRPSEAF
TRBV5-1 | ASSLDPTAYTGELF
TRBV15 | ATSKDYQETQY
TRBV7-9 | ASTVYNEQF
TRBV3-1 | ASSQGRGGNYGYT
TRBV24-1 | ATSAPQGKGYNEQF
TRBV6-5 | ASSYGGGPSYNEQF
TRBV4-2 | ASSQVRDPWG
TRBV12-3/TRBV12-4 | ASTPSARGLGLGPYNEQF